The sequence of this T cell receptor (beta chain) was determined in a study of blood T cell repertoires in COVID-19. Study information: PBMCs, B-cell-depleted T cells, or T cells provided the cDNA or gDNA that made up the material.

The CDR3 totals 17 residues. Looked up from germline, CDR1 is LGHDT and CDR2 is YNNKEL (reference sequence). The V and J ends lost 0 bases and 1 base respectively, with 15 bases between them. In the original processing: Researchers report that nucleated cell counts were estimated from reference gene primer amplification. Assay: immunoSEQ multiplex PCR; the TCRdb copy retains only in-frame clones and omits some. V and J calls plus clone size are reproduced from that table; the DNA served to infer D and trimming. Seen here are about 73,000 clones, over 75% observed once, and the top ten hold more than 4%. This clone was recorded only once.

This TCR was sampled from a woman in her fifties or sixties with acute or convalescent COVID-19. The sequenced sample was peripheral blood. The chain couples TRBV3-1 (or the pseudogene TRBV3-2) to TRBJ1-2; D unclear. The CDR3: CASSQDLGQDLNYGYTF. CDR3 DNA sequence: TGTGCCAGCAGCCAAGATCTCGGCCAGGATCTTAACTATGGCTACACCTTC.